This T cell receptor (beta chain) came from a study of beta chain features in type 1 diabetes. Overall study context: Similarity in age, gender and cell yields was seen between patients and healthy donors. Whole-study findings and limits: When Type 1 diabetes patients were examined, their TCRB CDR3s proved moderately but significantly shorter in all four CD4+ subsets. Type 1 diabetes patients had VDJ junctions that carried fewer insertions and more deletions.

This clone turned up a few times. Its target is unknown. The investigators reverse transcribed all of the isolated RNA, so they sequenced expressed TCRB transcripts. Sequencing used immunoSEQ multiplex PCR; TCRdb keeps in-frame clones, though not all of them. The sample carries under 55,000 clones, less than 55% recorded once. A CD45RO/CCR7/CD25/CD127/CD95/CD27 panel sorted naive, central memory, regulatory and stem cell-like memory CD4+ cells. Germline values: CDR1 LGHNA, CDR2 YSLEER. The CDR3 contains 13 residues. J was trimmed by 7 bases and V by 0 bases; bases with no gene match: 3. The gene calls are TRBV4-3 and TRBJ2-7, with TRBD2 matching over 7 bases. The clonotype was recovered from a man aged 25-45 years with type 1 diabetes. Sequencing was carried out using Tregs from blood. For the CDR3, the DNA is TGCGCCAGCAGCCAAGAAATGGGAGGGGAGCAGTACTTC. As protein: CASSQEMGGEQYF.